The 6 T cell receptor beta chains given below trace back to one sample, sequenced in a study of cytomegalovirus exposure and HLA in healthy donors. Both 60 Vbeta primers and 13 Jbeta primers went into the PCR. Produced via immunoSEQ multiplex PCR; TCRdb's table is partial and in-frame only. The sample has more than 90,000 clones, approximately 60% seen once. Input material: PBMCs. Every receptor here comes from a woman in her twenties or thirties in good health and CMV-seronegative.

The chain is built from TRBV2 and TRBJ1-1; D is uncertain. The germline gives CDR1 SNHLY, CDR2 FYNNEI. Trimming cost V 0 bases and J 4 bases, with 12 bases left between them. The CDR3 extends over 15 amino acids. CDR3 in DNA: TGTGCCAGCAGTGAAGCGCCTGGAGGTGCCACTGAAGCTTTCTTT. Translating gives CASSEAPGGATEAFF.

With respect to this clone: This sample also contains other DNA sequences that code for the same CDR3. The chain links TRBV6-5 to TRBJ2-7, with D perhaps matching TRBD2 (6 bases). From germline, CDR1 is MNHEY and CDR2 SVGAGI. Trimming shortened V by 0 bases and J by 2 bases, and 11 bases separated the two germline ends. The CDR3 is 15 amino acids. Here the CDR3 DNA reads TGTGCCAGCAGTTACTCTGGGGGGAGAACCTACGAGCAGTACTTC. This encodes CASSYSGGRTYEQYF.

J is TRBJ1-5 and V is TRBV7-2; possibly TRBD1 for D (5 bases). Deletions cut 5 bases from V and 4 bases from J, with 12 bases between. The CDR3 sequence is 14 residues long. The germline V gene encodes CDR1 SGHTA and CDR2 FQGNSA. The CDR3 nucleotides read TGTGCCAGCAGCGGGGGGGGGTATAATCAGCCCCAGCATTTT. This encodes CASSGGGYNQPQHF.

This clone turned up a few times. The chain couples TRBV7-9 to TRBJ1-4; 10 bases line up with TRBD1. CDR1 is SEHNR and CDR2 is FQNEAQ in the germline V gene (reference sequence). V was clipped by 4 bases and J by 10 bases; unmatched bases: 9. The length of the CDR3 is 15 residues. CDR3 nucleotide sequence: TGTGCCAGCAGCTCGGGGACAGGGGTTTTCCGAAAACTGTTTTTT. Translated: CASSSGTGVFRKLFF.

This clone has only one observation. This sequence joins TRBV5-5 and TRBJ2-3; 12 bases line up with TRBD2. This CDR3 is built from 18 residues. Per the germline V gene, CDR1 is SGHKS and CDR2 is YYEKEE (reference sequence). After removal of 0 bases from V and 2 bases from J, the junction contained 7 bases not matched to a gene. This chain's CDR3 is CASSLASSGRVITDTQYF. The CDR3 region has the DNA TGTGCCAGCAGCTTGGCTTCTAGCGGGAGGGTTATCACAGATACGCAGTATTTT. Filled out from reference TRBV5-5 and TRBJ2-3, the complete variable domain reads DAGVTQSPTHLIKTRGQQVTLRCSPISGHKSVSWYQQVLGQGPQFIFQYYEKEERGRGNFPDRFSARQFPNYSSELNVNALLLGDSALYLCASSLASSGRVITDTQYFGPGTRLTVL.

The genes are TRBV6-5 and TRBJ2-1, with TRBD2 matching 11 bases. J lost 6 bases, V lost 2 bases, and 6 bases had no gene match. This CDR3 region has 16 residues. Germline CDR1 and CDR2: MNHEY and SVGAGI. CDR3 in amino acids: CASSYGRLAGRNEQFF. CDR3 sequence (DNA): TGTGCCAGCAGTTACGGGAGACTAGCGGGGCGCAATGAGCAGTTCTTC.